These 10 T cell receptor beta chains were sequenced from one sample in a study of identical twins. TCRdb reanalysed the 5' RACE reads using MiXCR and keeps one entry per CDR3 protein. In the table there are about 690,000 distinct CDR3 sequences, 6% to 6.5% of which are singletons. Input material: naive T cells sorted from blood. The origin of the receptors is a man between 18 and 29 years old in good health.

This clonotype was seen only a few times. The chain employs TRBV27 and TRBJ2-3, with TRBD2 matching 12 bases. The CDR3 loop spans 15 amino acids. Per the germline V gene, CDR1 is MNHEY and CDR2 is SMNVEV (reference sequence). V gave up 4 bases and J gave up 2 bases; unmatched junction bases: 1. The CDR3 spells CASSWTSGATDTQYF. In nucleotides, the CDR3 is TGTGCCAGCAGTTGGACTAGCGGGGCCACAGATACGCAGTATTTT.

This clonotype appeared a few times. The genes are TRBV6-1 and TRBJ2-4, with TRBD1 as a possible D gene (6 bases). Trimming took 6 bases from V and 5 from J, leaving 11 bases between them. Germline V CDR1 and CDR2: MNHNS, SASEGT. CDR3 size: 13 residues. The CDR3 bases are TGTGCCAGCAGACCGGACAGACAAAACATTCAGTACTTC. Translation: CASRPDRQNIQYF.

The table lists this clonotype with a few counts. This rearrangement joins TRBV12-3 or TRBV12-4 to TRBJ2-1; 7 bases fit TRBD2. The V and J ends lost 3 bases and 9 bases, in that order; junction bases with no gene match: 8. The CDR3 is 14 amino acids. Here the CDR3 reads CASSFGGSHSEQFF. The CDR3 DNA sequence: TGTGCCAGCAGTTTTGGCGGGAGCCACTCTGAGCAGTTCTTC.

The chain carries TRBV4-1 and TRBJ2-1; 12 nucleotides agree with TRBD2. Germline values: CDR1 MGHRA, CDR2 YSYEKL. The junction had 11 bases not matched to a gene; V was cut back by 2 bases and J by 6 bases. The CDR3 is 18 residues long. CDR3 nucleotide sequence: TGCGCCAGCAGCCAAACGACTAGCGGGAGACTCCTCTCCAATGAGCAGTTCTTC. It encodes CASSQTTSGRLLSNEQFF.

The chain employs TRBV3-1 and TRBJ2-1; a weak D match, TRBD2 (5 bases). This CDR3 comprises 17 residues. Germline-derived CDR1 and CDR2 are LGHDT and YNNKEL (reference sequence). With 7 bases removed from V and 0 bases from J, the gap between germline ends came to 19 bases. CDR3 DNA sequence: TGTGCCAGCACCTCGAGGGCGGGTCCCAGCTCCTACAATGAGCAGTTCTTC. This encodes CASTSRAGPSSYNEQFF.

This clonotype was seen at least ten times. The rearrangement links TRBV9 to TRBJ1-6; 9 nucleotides align to TRBD1. The ends lost 0 bases at V and 6 bases at J; junction bases unmatched: 1. The germline V gene encodes CDR1 SGDLS and CDR2 YYNGEE. The CDR3 length is 15 residues. The CDR3, as DNA: TGTGCCAGCAGCGTAGGGGGACAGGGTAATTCACCCCTCCACTTT. Protein product: CASSVGGQGNSPLHF.

About this clonotype itself: A much larger clonotype is one base distant, so this may be a read error. The CDR3 carries no conserved terminal phenylalanine or tryptophan, so it likely arises from a read error. The chain links TRBV7-9 to TRBJ2-3, with TRBD2 as a possible D gene (6 bases). V was trimmed by 6 bases and J by 0 bases, leaving 16 bases between them. The CDR3 totals 16 residues. Germline V gives CDR1 SEHNR, CDR2 FQNEAQ (reference sequence). The CDR3 DNA reads TGTGCCAGCAGTTATACGTTGGGGAGGAGCACAGATACGCAGTATCTT. Translating gives CASSYTLGRSTDTQYL.

The rearrangement joins TRBV7-3 to TRBJ2-2; D gene ambiguous. The CDR3 spans 13 residues. Looked up from germline, CDR1 is SGHTA and CDR2 is FQGTGA. Trimming removed 5 bases at V and 6 bases at J, with 10 bases between. The CDR3 loop reads CASSPLVAGELFF. CDR3 sequence (DNA): TGTGCCAGCAGCCCGTTAGTCGCCGGGGAGCTGTTTTTT.

This clonotype was detected only a few times. The chain is built from TRBV12-3 or TRBV12-4 and TRBJ2-5, with TRBD1 matching 8 bases. Trimming removed 4 bases from V and 4 bases from J; junction bases left unmatched: 5. This CDR3 is 14 amino acids long. CDR3 DNA sequence: TGTGCCAGCAGTTCGGACAGGGTAGGAGAGACCCAGTACTTC. It yields the protein CASSSDRVGETQYF.

At least ten counts were recorded for this clonotype. This chain uses TRBV10-3 with TRBJ1-1, with D perhaps TRBD1 (6 bases). Trimming stripped 3 bases from V and 1 base from J, with 12 bases between. Germline V gene lookup returns CDR1 ENHRY and CDR2 SYGVKD. This CDR3 region has 15 residues. This CDR3 reads CAISDARGGNTEAFF. CDR3 DNA: TGTGCCATCAGTGATGCCCGAGGGGGGAACACTGAAGCTTTCTTT.